This T cell receptor beta chain comes out of a study of memory CD4+ T cells and cytomegalovirus serostatus. As for the study in general: Of the healthy Belgian adults, 8 to 10 were CMV seropositive and about two dozen seronegative.

V lost 0 bases and J 1 base, leaving 6 bases between the germline ends. This CDR3 contains 13 residues. Germline CDR1 reads GTSNPN; CDR2 reads SVGIG (reference sequence). Notes on this clone: Its antigen remains unknown.

Single viable CD3+CD4+CD8-CD45RO+ cells were sorted as the memory CD4+ T cells. General observations from the study: Suggested: most of the CMV-linked TCR signature lies in CD4+ memory cells. CD4+ memory repertoires contained about 40% of the roughly 160 reported CMV TCRbeta sequences.

Clones were read by immunoSEQ multiplex PCR, and TCRdb kept only the in-frame ones, dropping some. This sample carries tens of thousands of clones, about 80% of them seen once, and the ten largest clones take 1.1%. The sequencing input was memory CD4+ T cells from blood. This sequence joins TRBV30 and TRBJ1-1, with D unresolved. The sequence derives from an adult in good health and CMV-seronegative. The CDR3 nucleotides read TGTGCCTGGAGTGTAAGGCAGAACACTGAAGCTTTCTTT. Its translation is CAWSVRQNTEAFF.